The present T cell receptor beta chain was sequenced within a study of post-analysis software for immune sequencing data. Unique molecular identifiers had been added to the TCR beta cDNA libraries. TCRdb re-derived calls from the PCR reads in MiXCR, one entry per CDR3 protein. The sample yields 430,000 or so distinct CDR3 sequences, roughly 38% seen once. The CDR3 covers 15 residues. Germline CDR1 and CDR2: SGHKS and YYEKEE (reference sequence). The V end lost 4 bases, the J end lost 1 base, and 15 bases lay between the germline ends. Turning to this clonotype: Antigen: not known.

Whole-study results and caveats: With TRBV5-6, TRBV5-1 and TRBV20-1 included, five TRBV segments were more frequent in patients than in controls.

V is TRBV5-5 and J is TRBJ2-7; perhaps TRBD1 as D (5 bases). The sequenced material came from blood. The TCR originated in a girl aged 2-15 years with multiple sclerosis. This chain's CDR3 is CASSVGRAGSYEQYF. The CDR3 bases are TGTGCCAGCAGCGTCGGACGGGCAGGGTCCTACGAGCAGTACTTC.